Presented here are 8 T cell receptor beta chains from one specimen sequenced in a study of T cell responses to AZD1222 COVID-19 vaccine. Profiled with immunoSEQ multiplex PCR; TCRdb holds only in-frame clones, not every one. The sample records 250,000 to 300,000 clones, around 92% being singletons. The sequences come from peripheral blood, collected 28 days after the second AZD1222 dose. The receptor source for this set is an adult who received the AZD1222 COVID-19 vaccine.

This chain uses TRBV19 with TRBJ1-1; possible D gene TRBD1, 6 bases. Germline assignment: CDR1 LNHDA and CDR2 SQIVND (reference sequence). V lost 7 bases and J 5 bases, leaving 17 bases between the germline ends. This CDR3 region has 14 residues. CDR3 DNA sequence: TGTGCCAGTACCCCACCTGGGGGCGGGACTGAAGCTTTCTTT. This translates into CASTPPGGGTEAFF.

The V and J genes are TRBV11-3 and TRBJ2-7; D call uncertain. V was shortened by 1 base and J by 3 bases, with 10 bases between the two germline ends. In germline, CDR1 is SGHNT, CDR2 YENEEA. CDR3 length equals 14 residues. The CDR3 protein is CASSLGFGDYEQYF. CDR3 in DNA: TGTGCCAGCAGCTTAGGATTTGGGGACTACGAGCAGTACTTC.

The V call is TRBV19, the J call TRBJ2-3, with 7 positions matching TRBD1. The CDR3 is 14 residues long. The germline V gene has CDR1 LNHDA and CDR2 SQIVND (reference sequence). V was clipped by 3 bases and J by 7 bases; unmatched bases: 7. The chain's CDR3 is CASSIPSRGNTQYF. The DNA of the CDR3 is TGTGCCAGTAGTATCCCCAGCAGGGGGAATACGCAGTATTTT.

The rearrangement joins TRBV6-5 to TRBJ2-2, with D unclear. CDR1 is MNHEY and CDR2 is SVGAGI in the germline V gene. The CDR3 runs 14 residues. Trimming took off 7 bases at V and 0 bases at J, with 9 bases between the two ends. The chain's CDR3 is CASTPASNTGELFF. CDR3 coding DNA: TGTGCCAGCACCCCAGCGTCGAACACCGGGGAGCTGTTTTTT.

The chain couples TRBV10-3 to TRBJ1-2, with TRBD1 matching over 11 bases. The CDR3 is 15 residues long. The trim removed 4 bases at V and 6 bases at J, leaving 7 bases unmatched. The germline CDR1 and CDR2 sequences are ENHRY and SYGVKD. CDR3 region: CAISVGQGGYDGYTF. The CDR3, as DNA: TGTGCCATCAGTGTGGGACAGGGGGGTTACGATGGCTACACCTTC.

The V and J genes are TRBV18 and TRBJ1-3; D gene ambiguous. The V end was cut by 3 bases, the J end by 3 bases, with 6 bases between. The germline gives CDR1 KGHSH, CDR2 LQKENI. The CDR3 contains 13 residues. The CDR3, as DNA: TGTGCCAGCTCACCCCGGGATGGAAACACCATATATTTT. Translated, it gives CASSPRDGNTIYF.

The rearrangement joins TRBV2 to TRBJ1-5, with TRBD1 as a possible D gene (5 bases). The germline V gene has CDR1 SNHLY and CDR2 FYNNEI. Trimming left V 3 bases short and J 4 bases short, with 10 bases between. CDR3 length: 14 residues. The CDR3 sequence: CASSDSGGNQPQHF. The DNA of the CDR3 is TGTGCCAGCAGTGATTCGGGGGGGAATCAGCCCCAGCATTTT.

The chain has TRBV6-2 or TRBV6-3 and TRBJ2-7, with a tentative D call TRBD1 (5 bases). The CDR3 runs to 15 residues. Trimming cost V 2 bases and J 2 bases, with 13 bases left between them. Germline CDR1 and CDR2: MNHEY and SVGEGT. The CDR3, as DNA: TGTGCCAGCAGTTACGGGGCAGGGTCGACCTACGAGCAGTACTTC. This encodes CASSYGAGSTYEQYF.